These 20 T cell receptor beta chains came from one sample sequenced in a study of T cell changes during pregnancy in multiple sclerosis. Profiled with immunoSEQ multiplex PCR; TCRdb holds only in-frame clones, not every one. The sample gives around 35,000 clones, 90% of which show up once; about an eighth is in the top ten. Sequences were derived from CD8+ T cells from peripheral blood mononuclear cells, sampled in the first trimester of pregnancy. The source is a female donor with multiple sclerosis, enrolled in a pregnancy study.

This rearrangement joins TRBV7-9 to TRBJ2-1, with a tentative D call TRBD1 (6 bases). V was cut by 6 bases and J by 3 bases, with 21 bases left in between. CDR1 is SEHNR, CDR2 FQNEAQ, per germline (reference sequence). The CDR3 covers 17 residues. For the CDR3, the DNA is TGTGCCAGCAGAACTCCCTCCACCGGGACACACTACAATGAGCAGTTCTTC. This translates into CASRTPSTGTHYNEQFF.

The chain couples TRBV13 to TRBJ2-1; D is ambiguous. The CDR3 is 13 residues long. V was trimmed by 1 base and J by 9 bases, leaving 10 bases between them. Germline V gene sequence: CDR1 PRHDT, CDR2 FYEKMQ (reference sequence). The CDR3 region is CASSLAGFSEQFF. The CDR3 DNA is TGTGCCAGCAGCTTAGCCGGGTTTAGTGAGCAGTTCTTC.

The chain links TRBV27 to TRBJ2-7; TRBD2 aligns across 12 bases. The CDR3 is 16 residues long. Germline loops: CDR1 MNHEY, CDR2 SMNVEV (reference sequence). V lost 5 bases, J lost 6 bases, and 11 bases stayed unmatched. CDR3 nucleotides: TGTGCCAGCAGTACCGGGACTAGCGGGTCAGGACGCGAGCAGTACTTC. Translation gives CASSTGTSGSGREQYF.

This rearrangement joins TRBV4-1 to TRBJ1-5, with 10 bases matching TRBD1. The germline CDR1 and CDR2 sequences are MGHRA and YSYEKL. The trim removed 0 bases at V and 6 bases at J, leaving 5 bases unmatched. The CDR3 consists of 16 residues. CDR3: CASSQDQGQGIQPQHF. The DNA of the CDR3 is TGCGCCAGCAGCCAAGATCAGGGACAGGGGATTCAGCCCCAGCATTTT.

This clone was picked up a small number of times. In DNA, the CDR3 is TGTGCCAGTAGTGGGGGCTATCAGCCCCAGCATTTT. It is translated as CASSGGYQPQHF. The rearrangement joins TRBV19 to TRBJ1-5; tentative D call: TRBD1 (6 bases). Germline-derived CDR1 and CDR2 are LNHDA and SQIVND (reference sequence). Between the trimmed V and J ends, which lost 5 bases and 5 bases, there was a span of 7 bases. CDR3 size: 12 residues. The whole variable domain, remainder taken from reference TRBV19 and TRBJ1-5, is DGGITQSPKYLFRKEGQNVTLSCEQNLNHDAMYWYRQDPGQGLRLIYYSQIVNDFQKGDIAEGYSVSREKKESFPLTVTSAQKNPTAFYLCASSGGYQPQHFGDGTRLSIL.

V and J are TRBV5-6 and TRBJ1-1; D perhaps matches TRBD1 (5 bases). Germline assignment: CDR1 SGHDT and CDR2 YYEEEE. Trimming took 5 bases from V and 0 from J, leaving 11 bases between them. CDR3 length: 14 residues. The CDR3 is CASSSDNMNTEAFF. In DNA, the CDR3 is TGTGCCAGCAGTTCGGACAACATGAACACTGAAGCTTTCTTT.

The chain has TRBV6-6 and TRBJ2-3; D is unresolved. The CDR3 contains 13 residues. Trimming stripped 1 base from V and 6 bases from J, with 8 bases between. CDR1 and CDR2 from the germline V gene are MNHNY and SVGAGI (reference sequence). The CDR3: CASSYFQRDTQYF. Here the CDR3 DNA reads TGTGCCAGCAGTTACTTCCAGCGCGATACGCAGTATTTT.

This chain joins TRBV4-1 and TRBJ2-7, with a tentative D call TRBD2 (6 bases). The V end lost 2 bases, the J end lost 3 bases, and 20 bases lay between the germline ends. CDR3 size: 17 residues. Germline V gene data show CDR1 as MGHRA and CDR2 as YSYEKL. CDR3 in DNA: TGCGCCAGCAGCCAATATGAGCGGGTGGGGTCTTTCTACGAGCAGTACTTC. Translating gives CASSQYERVGSFYEQYF.

This chain connects TRBV29-1 to TRBJ2-2, with 7 nucleotides matching TRBD2. The trim removed 1 base at V and 3 bases at J, leaving 8 bases unmatched. Germline values: CDR1 SQVTM, CDR2 ANQGSEA. This CDR3 is built from 16 residues. CDR3 amino acids: CSVEGGAGDHTGELFF. CDR3 in DNA: TGCAGCGTTGAAGGCGGGGCGGGAGATCACACCGGGGAGCTGTTTTTT.

CDR3 loop: CASSLAQGYSYEQYF. CDR3 sequence (DNA): TGCGCCAGCAGCTTGGCCCAGGGGTACTCCTACGAGCAGTACTTC. This rearrangement joins TRBV5-1 to TRBJ2-7; possible D gene TRBD1, 6 bases. The V gene's germline CDR1 is SGHRS and CDR2 YFSETQ. Trimming stripped 0 bases from V and 0 bases from J, with 10 bases between. The CDR3 loop spans 15 amino acids.

The gene calls are TRBV2 and TRBJ1-1; 7 bases fit TRBD1. This CDR3 has 15 amino acids. J lost 5 bases, V lost 0 bases, and 6 bases had no gene match. Germline V gene lookup returns CDR1 SNHLY and CDR2 FYNNEI. The CDR3 protein is CASSEAQGVETEAFF. The CDR3 DNA sequence: TGTGCCAGCAGTGAAGCGCAGGGGGTGGAAACTGAAGCTTTCTTT.

The genes are TRBV7-9 and TRBJ2-2, with D possibly being TRBD1 (5 bases). There are 17 residues in the CDR3. Trimming took off 5 bases at V and 0 bases at J, with 16 bases between the two ends. Per the germline V gene, CDR1 is SEHNR and CDR2 is FQNEAQ (reference sequence). CDR3 sequence (DNA): TGTGCCAGCAGCACCACCTCAGGGATACCGAACACCGGGGAGCTGTTTTTT. As protein: CASSTTSGIPNTGELFF.

The chain has TRBV7-8 and TRBJ2-5; 8 bases fit TRBD1. The DNA end lines up better with TRBJ2-7; the J call may be wrong. CDR3 length equals 16 residues. CDR1 is SGHVS and CDR2 is FQNEAQ in the germline V gene. CDR3 sequence reads: CASSHPEGQGANEQYF. The CDR3 nucleotides read TGTGCCAGCAGCCACCCCGAGGGGCAGGGGGCCAACGAGCAGTACTTC.

The gene calls are TRBV27 and TRBJ2-1; 13 nucleotides match TRBD2. The germline V gene encodes CDR1 MNHEY and CDR2 SMNVEV (reference sequence). The CDR3 runs to 18 residues. With V trimmed by 5 bases and J by 10 bases, 17 bases remained unmatched. The CDR3 loop reads CASSTTAMTSGRPGEQFF. The DNA for the CDR3 is TGTGCCAGCAGTACTACGGCGATGACTAGCGGGAGGCCGGGGGAGCAGTTCTTC.

This clone has just one count. The J gene is TRBJ2-7, the V gene TRBV19, with 7 bases lining up with TRBD2. Germline V gene data show CDR1 as LNHDA and CDR2 as SQIVND (reference sequence). Unmatched junction bases numbered 13, after V lost 3 bases and J lost 5 bases. There are 16 residues in the CDR3. CDR3 DNA sequence: TGTGCCAGTAGTATGAGTATGGCGGGAGCCCCCCACGAGCAGTACTTC. This gives the protein CASSMSMAGAPHEQYF.

The chain recombines TRBV4-1 with TRBJ2-7; D unclear. V shed 4 bases and J shed 0 bases, with 13 bases lying between them. The CDR3 extends over 15 amino acids. Germline lookup yields CDR1 MGHRA and CDR2 YSYEKL. CDR3 sequence reads: CASSPATSTSYEQYF. CDR3 DNA: TGCGCCAGCAGCCCGGCGACTTCTACCTCCTACGAGCAGTACTTC.

The genes are TRBV13 and TRBJ2-1; 16 bases are a match to TRBD2. The CDR3 sequence is 19 residues long. Per germline, CDR1 PRHDT and CDR2 FYEKMQ (reference sequence). After removal of 1 base from V and 3 bases from J, the junction contained 6 bases not matched to a gene. The CDR3 reads CASSLVGLAGGSFYNEQFF. The CDR3 bases are TGTGCCAGCAGCTTAGTGGGACTAGCGGGAGGGTCCTTCTACAATGAGCAGTTCTTC.

A note on this clone: This same CDR3 is encoded by further DNA sequences in the sample. The chain carries TRBV9 and TRBJ2-1; 7 positions agree with TRBD2. Trimming took 2 bases from V and 4 from J; bases not matched to a gene: 6. This CDR3 is 15 amino acids long. Germline CDR1 reads SGDLS; CDR2 reads YYNGEE. CDR3 residues: CASSVASGIYNEQFF. CDR3 DNA sequence: TGTGCCAGCAGCGTGGCCAGCGGGATATACAATGAGCAGTTCTTC.

The genes are TRBV30 and TRBJ2-7; TRBD1 might be the D (6 bases). The CDR3 spans 14 residues. With 3 bases removed from V and 4 bases from J, the gap between germline ends came to 16 bases. The germline CDR1 and CDR2 sequences are GTSNPN and SVGIG (reference sequence). CDR3 nucleotide sequence: TGTGCCTGGAGACAACCCGGGACATTATACGAGCAGTACTTC. It translates to CAWRQPGTLYEQYF. The full variable domain, in which reference TRBV30 and TRBJ2-7 provide the parts outside the CDR3, is SQTIHQWPATLVQPVGSPLSLECTVEGTSNPNLYWYRQAAGRGLQLLFYSVGIGQISSEVPQNLSASRPQDRQFILSSKKLLLSDSGFYLCAWRQPGTLYEQYFGPGTRLTVT.

The table lists this clone with a count of one. V usage is TRBV27 and J usage is TRBJ2-7, with a weak D call TRBD2 (5 bases). The CDR3 has 18 amino acids. Germline V lookup: CDR1 MNHEY, CDR2 SMNVEV (reference sequence). V lost 5 bases to trimming and J lost 4 bases, with 27 bases between them. In nucleotides, the CDR3 is TGTGCCAGCAGTCCGAGTCCTCCCCCTTATTCGGGAAGGTACGAGCAGTACTTC. Protein: CASSPSPPPYSGRYEQYF.